A selection of T cell receptor beta chains follows, all from one sample in a study of OX40 agonist ivuxolimab in advanced cancers. TCRdb keeps only in-frame clones here, not all; method: immunoSEQ multiplex PCR. The sample holds about 86,000 clones, 91% seen once. The sample in question was CD4+ or CD8+ T cells sorted from blood, obtained in a trial of the OX40 agonist ivuxolimab. These receptors originate from an adult with an advanced solid tumor such as melanoma, head and neck, liver or kidney cancer. CDR3s include the opening cysteine and the closing phenylalanine or tryptophan. Fields, in order: CDR3 protein, CDR3 DNA, J gene, clone size, D gene, V gene. D genes are given only for firm matches. The size of a clone is reported for some rows only, either as once, few or many, or as a class for expanded clones.

CDR3aa: CASSPEIAKNIQYF
CDR3nt: TGTGCCAGCTCACCCGAGATCGCCAAAAACATTCAGTACTTC
j_gene: TRBJ2-4
abundance: .
d_gene: .
v_gene: TRBV18

CDR3aa: CAWSRGQGDQPQHF
CDR3nt: TGTGCCTGGAGTAGGGGACAGGGCGATCAGCCCCAGCATTTT
j_gene: TRBJ1-5
abundance: few
d_gene: TRBD1
v_gene: TRBV30

CDR3aa: CASSPPRTERERLFEQYF
CDR3nt: TGTGCCAGCTCACCACCCCGGACAGAGAGGGAGCGGTTGTTCGAGCAGTACTTC
j_gene: TRBJ2-7
abundance: .
d_gene: .
v_gene: TRBV18

CDR3aa: CAIRGAEGEQYF
CDR3nt: TGTGCCATCAGGGGGGCTGAGGGGGAGCAGTACTTC
j_gene: TRBJ2-7
abundance: .
d_gene: .
v_gene: TRBV10-3

CDR3aa: CASSLETTNTEAFF
CDR3nt: TGCGCCAGCAGCTTGGAGACAACGAACACTGAAGCTTTCTTT
j_gene: TRBJ1-1
abundance: .
d_gene: .
v_gene: TRBV5-1

CDR3aa: CASSIVRNTGELFF
CDR3nt: TGTGCCAGTAGTATAGTCAGGAACACCGGGGAGCTGTTTTTT
j_gene: TRBJ2-2
abundance: .
d_gene: .
v_gene: TRBV19

CDR3aa: CASTSGIGTGELFF
CDR3nt: TGTGCCAGCACTAGCGGGATCGGTACCGGGGAGCTGTTTTTT
j_gene: TRBJ2-2
abundance: .
d_gene: TRBD2
v_gene: TRBV27

CDR3aa: CASSERDRVYTGELFF
CDR3nt: TGTGCCAGCAGCGAGCGGGACAGGGTATATACCGGGGAGCTGTTTTTT
j_gene: TRBJ2-2
abundance: .
d_gene: TRBD1
v_gene: TRBV9

CDR3aa: CASSSNRYTEAFF
CDR3nt: TGTGCCAGCAGCTCCAACAGGTACACTGAAGCTTTCTTT
j_gene: TRBJ1-1
abundance: .
d_gene: .
v_gene: TRBV7-8

CDR3aa: CASSVGGTGARAFF
CDR3nt: TGTGCCAGCAGCGTAGGGGGGACAGGGGCGAGGGCTTTCTTT
j_gene: TRBJ1-1
abundance: .
d_gene: TRBD1
v_gene: TRBV9

CDR3aa: CAIEAGGYGEQYF
CDR3nt: TGTGCCATCGAAGCGGGAGGGTATGGCGAGCAGTACTTC
j_gene: TRBJ2-7
abundance: .
d_gene: TRBD2
v_gene: TRBV6-6

CDR3aa: CASSFSDRYQPQHF
CDR3nt: TGTGCCAGCAGTTTTTCGGACCGGTATCAGCCCCAGCATTTT
j_gene: TRBJ1-5
abundance: .
d_gene: .
v_gene: TRBV28

CDR3aa: CASSRDGQATEQYF
CDR3nt: TGTGCCAGCAGCCGAGACGGACAGGCGACCGAGCAGTACTTC
j_gene: TRBJ2-7
abundance: .
d_gene: TRBD1
v_gene: TRBV7-3

CDR3aa: CASSFQVPTGELFF
CDR3nt: TGTGCCAGCAGCTTTCAAGTCCCCACCGGGGAGCTGTTTTTT
j_gene: TRBJ2-2
abundance: .
d_gene: .
v_gene: TRBV5-5

CDR3aa: CASSFRTGASYEQYF
CDR3nt: TGTGCCAGCAGTTTTCGGACAGGGGCCTCCTACGAGCAGTACTTC
j_gene: TRBJ2-7
abundance: .
d_gene: TRBD1
v_gene: TRBV5-5

CDR3aa: CAIWTGYGYTF
CDR3nt: TGTGCCATCTGGACAGGCTATGGCTACACCTTC
j_gene: TRBJ1-2
abundance: .
d_gene: TRBD1
v_gene: TRBV10-3

CDR3aa: CASSRRLGGLNEKLFF
CDR3nt: TGTGCCAGCTCCCGGCGTTTGGGGGGGCTTAATGAAAAACTGTTTTTT
j_gene: TRBJ1-4
abundance: .
d_gene: .
v_gene: TRBV18

CDR3aa: CAWWTPSLTDTQYF
CDR3nt: TGTGCCTGGTGGACCCCCTCTTTGACAGATACGCAGTATTTT
j_gene: TRBJ2-3
abundance: .
d_gene: .
v_gene: TRBV30

CDR3aa: CASSVLKGANYGYTF
CDR3nt: TGTGCCAGCAGCGTTCTAAAGGGGGCGAACTATGGCTACACCTTC
j_gene: TRBJ1-2
abundance: .
d_gene: TRBD1
v_gene: TRBV7-9

CDR3aa: CASRTQGNTEAFF
CDR3nt: TGTGCCAGCAGAACTCAGGGGAACACTGAAGCTTTCTTT
j_gene: TRBJ1-1
abundance: once
d_gene: .
v_gene: TRBV11-3

CDR3aa: CATRTMVGMGVAQYF
CDR3nt: TGTGCCACTCGGACTATGGTTGGAATGGGGGTGGCGCAGTATTTT
j_gene: TRBJ2-3
abundance: .
d_gene: .
v_gene: TRBV6-1

CDR3aa: CASSSAFNNEQFF
CDR3nt: TGTGCCAGCAGTTCCGCTTTTAACAATGAGCAGTTCTTC
j_gene: TRBJ2-1
abundance: once
d_gene: .
v_gene: TRBV7-2

CDR3aa: CASSFSGSYEQYF
CDR3nt: TGTGCCAGCAGCTTTAGTGGAAGCTACGAGCAGTACTTC
j_gene: TRBJ2-7
abundance: .
d_gene: .
v_gene: TRBV5-6

CDR3aa: CASSLRNTDTQYF
CDR3nt: TGTGCCAGCAGCTTGCGGAACACAGATACGCAGTATTTT
j_gene: TRBJ2-3
abundance: .
d_gene: .
v_gene: TRBV7-6

CDR3aa: CASSQTGTGETQYF
CDR3nt: TGTGCCAGCTCCCAGACAGGGACTGGAGAGACCCAGTACTTC
j_gene: TRBJ2-5
abundance: .
d_gene: .
v_gene: TRBV27

CDR3aa: CASSFQTGVPIYEQYF
CDR3nt: TGTGCCAGCAGTTTCCAAACGGGAGTACCGATCTACGAGCAGTACTTC
j_gene: TRBJ2-7
abundance: .
d_gene: .
v_gene: TRBV28

CDR3aa: CASSPDSSSSGNTIYF
CDR3nt: TGTGCCAGCTCACCGGACAGTTCTAGCTCTGGAAACACCATATATTTT
j_gene: TRBJ1-3
abundance: .
d_gene: .
v_gene: TRBV18

CDR3aa: CASGTVSPLHF
CDR3nt: TGTGCCAGCGGTACGGTTTCACCCCTCCACTTT
j_gene: TRBJ1-6
abundance: .
d_gene: .
v_gene: TRBV27

CDR3aa: CASNYKQGYTEAFF
CDR3nt: TGTGCCAGTAACTACAAACAGGGATACACTGAAGCTTTCTTT
j_gene: TRBJ1-1
abundance: .
d_gene: .
v_gene: TRBV19

CDR3aa: CASSDRVDGYTF
CDR3nt: TGTGCCAGTTCGGACAGGGTGGATGGCTACACCTTC
j_gene: TRBJ1-2
abundance: .
d_gene: TRBD1
v_gene: TRBV19

CDR3aa: CASSWGAQETQYF
CDR3nt: TGCGCCAGCAGCTGGGGGGCCCAAGAGACCCAGTACTTC
j_gene: TRBJ2-5
abundance: .
d_gene: .
v_gene: TRBV5-1

CDR3aa: CASSLVGTEDEQYF
CDR3nt: TGTGCCAGCAGCTTAGTCGGGACAGAAGACGAGCAGTACTTC
j_gene: TRBJ2-7
abundance: .
d_gene: TRBD1
v_gene: TRBV7-6

CDR3aa: CASSEIYEQYF
CDR3nt: TGTGCCAGCAGTGAAATCTACGAGCAGTACTTC
j_gene: TRBJ2-7
abundance: .
d_gene: .
v_gene: TRBV2

CDR3aa: CASNADSNYGYTF
CDR3nt: TGCGCCAGCAATGCGGACAGTAACTATGGCTACACCTTC
j_gene: TRBJ1-2
abundance: .
d_gene: .
v_gene: TRBV5-1

CDR3aa: CASSITGGGGYGYTF
CDR3nt: TGTGCCAGCAGTATAACAGGGGGCGGTGGCTATGGCTACACCTTC
j_gene: TRBJ1-2
abundance: .
d_gene: TRBD1
v_gene: TRBV27

CDR3aa: CASSLSSSSVEYNEQFF
CDR3nt: TGTGCCAGCAGTTTATCCTCTTCGTCGGTAGAGTACAATGAGCAGTTCTTC
j_gene: TRBJ2-1
abundance: .
d_gene: .
v_gene: TRBV27

CDR3aa: CASSLWPANTGELFF
CDR3nt: TGTGCCAGCAGCTTATGGCCCGCGAACACCGGGGAGCTGTTTTTT
j_gene: TRBJ2-2
abundance: .
d_gene: .
v_gene: TRBV11-2

CDR3aa: CASSPLATNEKLFF
CDR3nt: TGTGCCAGCAGCCCTCTAGCAACTAATGAAAAACTGTTTTTT
j_gene: TRBJ1-4
abundance: .
d_gene: .
v_gene: TRBV5-8

CDR3aa: CASSLESAEQYF
CDR3nt: TGTGCCAGCAGCTTAGAGAGCGCCGAGCAGTACTTC
j_gene: TRBJ2-7
abundance: .
d_gene: .
v_gene: TRBV11-3

CDR3aa: CASSQETGGQPQHF
CDR3nt: TGCGCCAGCAGCCAAGAAACAGGGGGTCAGCCCCAGCATTTT
j_gene: TRBJ1-5
abundance: .
d_gene: TRBD1
v_gene: TRBV4-1

CDR3aa: CASSSEGLPYEQYF
CDR3nt: TGTGCCAGCAGCTCAGAGGGCCTACCGTACGAGCAGTACTTC
j_gene: TRBJ2-7
abundance: .
d_gene: .
v_gene: TRBV13

CDR3aa: CASSLITAFRTQYF
CDR3nt: TGTGCCAGCAGCTTAATCACAGCATTTCGGACCCAGTACTTC
j_gene: TRBJ2-5
abundance: .
d_gene: .
v_gene: TRBV13

CDR3aa: CAWSVLLSSYEQYF
CDR3nt: TGTGCCTGGAGTGTACTACTCAGCTCCTACGAGCAGTACTTC
j_gene: TRBJ2-7
abundance: few
d_gene: .
v_gene: TRBV30

CDR3aa: CASTKIDRGKTEAFF
CDR3nt: TGTGCCAGCACCAAAATCGACAGGGGCAAGACTGAAGCTTTCTTT
j_gene: TRBJ1-1
abundance: .
d_gene: .
v_gene: TRBV21-1

CDR3aa: CAWDTAGEQFF
CDR3nt: TGTGCCTGGGACACGGCGGGTGAGCAGTTCTTC
j_gene: TRBJ2-1
abundance: .
d_gene: .
v_gene: TRBV30

CDR3aa: CSVAGLNQPQHF
CDR3nt: TGCAGCGTTGCCGGACTGAATCAGCCCCAGCATTTT
j_gene: TRBJ1-5
abundance: .
d_gene: .
v_gene: TRBV29-1

CDR3aa: CTSSVLAGGADTQYF
CDR3nt: TGTACCAGCAGCGTATTAGCGGGAGGGGCAGATACGCAGTATTTT
j_gene: TRBJ2-3
abundance: .
d_gene: TRBD2
v_gene: TRBV9

CDR3aa: CASSVGGGAANEQYF
CDR3nt: TGTGCCAGCAGCGTAGGAGGGGGGGCGGCAAACGAGCAGTACTTC
j_gene: TRBJ2-7
abundance: .
d_gene: .
v_gene: TRBV9

CDR3aa: CASTSLTSGAQETQYF
CDR3nt: TGTGCCAGTACTTCTCTAACTAGCGGGGCACAAGAGACCCAGTACTTC
j_gene: TRBJ2-5
abundance: .
d_gene: TRBD2
v_gene: TRBV19

CDR3aa: CASSQTSGSAPNEQFF
CDR3nt: TGTGCCAGCAGCCAGACGAGCGGGTCCGCCCCCAATGAGCAGTTCTTC
j_gene: TRBJ2-1
abundance: .
d_gene: .
v_gene: TRBV11-3

CDR3aa: CASSTQDRVWDEQYF
CDR3nt: TGTGCCAGCAGCACACAGGACAGGGTCTGGGACGAGCAGTACTTC
j_gene: TRBJ2-7
abundance: .
d_gene: TRBD1
v_gene: TRBV7-8

CDR3aa: CASSLLNQPQHF
CDR3nt: TGTGCCAGCAGCTTATTGAATCAGCCCCAGCATTTT
j_gene: TRBJ1-5
abundance: .
d_gene: .
v_gene: TRBV13

CDR3aa: CASRSERRPLGYTF
CDR3nt: TGTGCCAGCAGGTCAGAAAGGCGTCCGCTTGGCTACACCTTC
j_gene: TRBJ1-2
abundance: .
d_gene: .
v_gene: TRBV6-5

CDR3aa: CTSLQSGGSTEAFF
CDR3nt: TGTACCAGCTTACAGAGCGGGGGGAGCACTGAAGCTTTCTTT
j_gene: TRBJ1-1
abundance: .
d_gene: .
v_gene: TRBV7-9

CDR3aa: CASSEAAGDTGELFF
CDR3nt: TGTGCCAGCAGTGAAGCAGCGGGAGACACCGGGGAGCTGTTTTTT
j_gene: TRBJ2-2
abundance: .
d_gene: TRBD2
v_gene: TRBV6-1

CDR3aa: CASSDTGTGISYEQYF
CDR3nt: TGTGCCAGCAGTGATACCGGGACAGGGATCTCCTACGAGCAGTACTTC
j_gene: TRBJ2-7
abundance: .
d_gene: TRBD1
v_gene: TRBV2

CDR3aa: CASSLGTGGIYNEQFF
CDR3nt: TGTGCCAGCAGCTTAGGTACAGGGGGCATATACAATGAGCAGTTCTTC
j_gene: TRBJ2-1
abundance: .
d_gene: TRBD1
v_gene: TRBV7-8